These T cell receptor beta chains were read from a single sample in a study of blood T cell repertoires in COVID-19. This table comes from immunoSEQ multiplex PCR, and its TCRdb copy is limited to in-frame clones, with some not included. The profile shows about 250,000 clones, roughly 84% of them singletons. The sample comprised peripheral blood. The source is a woman aged 40-49 years who had recovered from COVID-19. CDR3s leave out the opening cysteine and the closing phenylalanine or tryptophan. The order of the fields is CDR3 length, J gene, V gene, D gene, CDR3 protein. D genes are given only for firm matches.

length: 12
J: TRBJ2-7
V: TRBV27
D: TRBD1
CDR3: ASSYGQGSYEQY

length: 13
J: TRBJ1-2
V: TRBV6-5
D: TRBD1
CDR3: ASRVGQGGLYGYT

length: 13
J: TRBJ1-1
V: TRBV5-1
D: TRBD1
CDR3: ASSSSTGGNTEAF

length: 13
J: TRBJ2-1
V: TRBV24-1
D: TRBD2
CDR3: ATGRGVVGGDEQF

length: 12
J: TRBJ1-6
V: TRBV6-5
D: .
CDR3: ASQPSSYNSPPH

length: 13
J: TRBJ2-2
V: TRBV27
D: .
CDR3: ASSRLQANTGELF

length: 11
J: TRBJ1-2
V: TRBV2
D: .
CDR3: ASSLGVSYGYT

length: 13
J: TRBJ2-1
V: TRBV7-2
D: .
CDR3: ASSLAKHSYNEQF

length: 11
J: TRBJ1-5
V: TRBV6-5
D: .
CDR3: ASIEVGNQPQH

length: 12
J: TRBJ2-5
V: TRBV6-5
D: .
CDR3: ASSMEGQWETQY

length: 11
J: TRBJ2-7
V: TRBV28
D: .
CDR3: ASKRQIRNEQY

length: 12
J: TRBJ2-4
V: TRBV5-1
D: .
CDR3: ASSWDTPGSIQY

length: 13
J: TRBJ2-5
V: TRBV10-3
D: TRBD2
CDR3: AISDALAGVETQY

length: 13
J: TRBJ2-1
V: TRBV7-6
D: .
CDR3: ASSLPGVNYNEQF